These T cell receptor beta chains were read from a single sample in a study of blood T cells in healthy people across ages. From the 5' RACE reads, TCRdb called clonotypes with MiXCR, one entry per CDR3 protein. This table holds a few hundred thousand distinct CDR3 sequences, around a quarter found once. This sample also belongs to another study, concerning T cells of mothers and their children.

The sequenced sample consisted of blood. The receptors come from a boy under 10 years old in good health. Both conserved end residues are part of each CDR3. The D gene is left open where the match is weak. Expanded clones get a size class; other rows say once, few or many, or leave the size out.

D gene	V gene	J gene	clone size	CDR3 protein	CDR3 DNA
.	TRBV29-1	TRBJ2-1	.	CSGGGRYNEQSF	TGCAGCGGAGGGGGACGGTACAATGAGCAGTCCTTC
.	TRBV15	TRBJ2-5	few	CATSRPMETQYF	TGTGCCACCAGCAGACCTATGGAGACCCAGTACTTC
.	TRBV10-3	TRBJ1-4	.	CAISETGRGTNEKLFF	TGTGCCATCAGCGAAACAGGGAGAGGGACTAATGAAAAACTGTTTTTT
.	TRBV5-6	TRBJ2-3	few	CASRRDWGNTDTQYF	TGTGCCAGCAGACGAGACTGGGGAAACACAGATACGCAGTATTTT
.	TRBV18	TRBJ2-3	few	CASSPTIRGYPDTQYF	TGTGCCAGCTCACCCACCATCAGGGGTTACCCAGATACGCAGTATTTT
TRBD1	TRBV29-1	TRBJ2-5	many	CSVYGTGQETQYF	TGCAGCGTATACGGGACAGGCCAAGAGACCCAGTACTTC
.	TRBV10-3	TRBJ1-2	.	CAISESPVRDEGYTF	TGTGCCATCAGTGAGTCCCCGGTCAGGGACGAAGGCTACACCTTC
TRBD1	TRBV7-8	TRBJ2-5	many	CASSRGRSQETQYF	TGTGCCAGCTCCAGGGGGCGTTCCCAAGAGACCCAGTACTTC
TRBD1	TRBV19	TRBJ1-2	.	CASSRTGPLDGYTF	TGTGCCAGTAGCCGGACAGGGCCGTTGGATGGCTACACCTTC
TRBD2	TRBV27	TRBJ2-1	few	CASSRLATYNEQFF	TGTGCCAGCAGCAGACTAGCTACCTACAATGAGCAGTTCTTC
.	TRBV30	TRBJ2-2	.	CAWSGQAFGTGELFF	TGTGCCTGGAGTGGACAGGCCTTCGGCACCGGGGAGCTGTTTTTT
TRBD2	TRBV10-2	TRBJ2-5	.	CASSEGLAQETQYF	TGCGCCAGCAGTGAGGGACTAGCGCAGGAGACCCAGTACTTC
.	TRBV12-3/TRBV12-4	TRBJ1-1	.	CASSFTGRVNTEAFF	TGTGCCAGCAGTTTTACAGGGCGGGTGAACACTGAAGCTTTCTTT
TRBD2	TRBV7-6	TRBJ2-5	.	CASSLEAGAATQYF	TGTGCCAGCAGCTTAGAAGCGGGAGCGGCGACCCAGTACTTC
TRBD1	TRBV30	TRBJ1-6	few	CAWGTGGSPLHF	TGTGCCTGGGGAACAGGGGGCTCACCCCTCCACTTT
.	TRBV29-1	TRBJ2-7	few	CSVEQGPLEQYF	TGCAGCGTTGAACAGGGCCCCCTCGAGCAGTACTTC
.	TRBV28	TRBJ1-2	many	CASSLDFYGYTF	TGTGCCAGCAGTTTAGATTTCTATGGCTACACCTTC
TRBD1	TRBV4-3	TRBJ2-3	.	CASSQNRGFTDTQYF	TGCGCCAGCAGCCAGAACAGGGGATTCACAGATACGCAGTATTTT
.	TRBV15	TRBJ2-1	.	CATSLILSSYNEQFF	TGTGCCACCAGCCTAATTTTGAGCTCCTACAATGAGCAGTTCTTC
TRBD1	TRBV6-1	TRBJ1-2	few	CASSEPGQANYGYTF	TGTGCCAGCAGTGAACCGGGACAGGCCAACTATGGCTACACCTTC
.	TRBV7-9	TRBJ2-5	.	CASSIERTRETQYF	TGTGCCAGCAGCATTGAACGTACCCGGGAGACCCAGTACTTC
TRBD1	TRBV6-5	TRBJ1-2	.	CASSYHSLTQGNYGYTF	TGTGCCAGCAGTTACCACTCGTTGACACAGGGGAACTATGGCTACACCTTC
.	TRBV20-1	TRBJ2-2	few	CSARDPWGELFF	TGCAGTGCTAGAGACCCATGGGGGGAGCTGTTTTTT
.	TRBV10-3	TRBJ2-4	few	CAISDGRAKNIQYF	TGTGCCATCAGTGATGGAAGGGCCAAAAACATTCAGTACTTC
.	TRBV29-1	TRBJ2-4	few	CSVGLLAKNIQYF	TGCAGCGTTGGCCTACTAGCCAAAAACATTCAGTACTTC
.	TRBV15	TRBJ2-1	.	CATSRVQGTNEQFF	TGTGCCACCAGCAGAGTCCAGGGGACCAATGAGCAGTTCTTC
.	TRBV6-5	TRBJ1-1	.	CASSLAGFRTEAFF	TGTGCCAGCAGTTTGGCGGGGTTCCGCACTGAAGCTTTCTTT
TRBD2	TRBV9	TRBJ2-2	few	CASSSRWEGKPNTGELFF	TGTGCCAGCAGCTCTAGATGGGAGGGGAAGCCGAACACCGGGGAGCTGTTTTTT
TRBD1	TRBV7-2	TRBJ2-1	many	CASSRDSSYNEQFF	TGTGCCAGCAGCCGGGACAGCTCCTACAATGAGCAGTTCTTC
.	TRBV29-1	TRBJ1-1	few	CSVGEDSNTEAFF	TGCAGCGTTGGAGAGGACAGTAACACTGAAGCTTTCTTT
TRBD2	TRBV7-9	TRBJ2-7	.	CASSPVTSPKFYEQYF	TGTGCCAGCAGCCCAGTGACTAGCCCAAAATTCTACGAGCAGTACTTC
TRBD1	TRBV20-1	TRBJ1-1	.	CSASTDRGRETEAFF	TGCAGTGCTAGCACGGACAGGGGAAGGGAGACTGAAGCTTTCTTT
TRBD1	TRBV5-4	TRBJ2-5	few	CASRDGTGWLETQYF	TGTGCCAGCAGGGACGGGACAGGGTGGTTAGAGACCCAGTACTTC
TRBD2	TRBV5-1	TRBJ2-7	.	CASSLGPRTRAEEQYF	TGCGCCAGCAGCTTGGGCCCTAGGACTAGAGCGGAGGAGCAGTACTTC
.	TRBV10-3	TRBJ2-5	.	CAISEIEYRGETQYF	TGTGCCATCAGTGAGATTGAATACAGAGGCGAGACCCAGTACTTC
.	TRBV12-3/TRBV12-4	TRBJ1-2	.	CASSLGLGRANYGYTF	TGTGCCAGCAGTTTAGGGTTGGGGAGAGCTAACTATGGCTACACCTTC
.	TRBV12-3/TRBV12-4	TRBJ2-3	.	CASGSLAGSTDTQYF	TGTGCCAGCGGCAGTTTGGCCGGTAGCACAGATACGCAGTATTTT
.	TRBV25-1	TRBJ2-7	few	CASSGQTGTSSCEQYF	TGTGCCAGCAGTGGTCAAACCGGGACATCTTCCTGCGAGCAGTACTTC
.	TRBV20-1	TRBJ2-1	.	CSARVQLISHNEQFF	TGCAGTGCTAGAGTGCAGCTTATCTCACACAATGAGCAGTTCTTC
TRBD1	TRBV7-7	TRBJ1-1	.	CASRPMGGTGLHTEAFF	TGTGCTAGCAGACCAATGGGCGGGACAGGGCTTCACACTGAAGCTTTCTTT